The clone carrying this T cell receptor beta chain was detected only a few times. The source of the sample is a study of CD8+CD57+ T cells in acquired aplastic anemia. About the research overall: Read counts for CD4+ cells (from healthy donors) averaged about 10.8 million.

TCR beta VDJ combinations and CDR3 sequences were profiled from genomic DNA. TCRdb reprocessed the reads via MiXCR and lists one record per CDR3 protein. The top ten hold more than 20% of the sample, which has 40,000 to 45,000 distinct CDR3 sequences, approximately 67% seen once. The source of this sequence is a human donor in good health, serving as a control. Source material: sorted CD4+, CD8+, or CD8+CD57+ T cells (not recorded which) from PBMCs.

CDR3 region: CAISVVSEQFF. DNA for the CDR3: TGTGCCATCAGTGTGGTTAGTGAGCAGTTCTTC. The chain recombines TRBV10-3 with TRBJ2-1; no definite D call. This CDR3 is built from 11 residues. Germline V gene lookup returns CDR1 ENHRY and CDR2 SYGVKD. V was clipped by 4 bases and J by 9 bases, with 7 bases between them.